The next 24 T cell receptor beta chains were all read from a single sample in a study of blood T cell repertoires in COVID-19 (dated by TCRdb to the early 2020s). To prepare the library, the immunoSEQ multiplex PCR assay was applied. TCRdb retrieved this table from immuneACCESS and kept in-frame rearrangements only. Not all clones are present; in checked studies, unresolved V genes account for under half, and no reason is known for the remainder. In this sample the table shows over 150,000 clones, approximately 90% of which occur a single time. Roughly 2.3% of the sample goes to the ten largest clones. Sequencing was done on a sample of peripheral blood. The receptors derive from a man between 18 and 35 years old with acute or convalescent COVID-19.

J is TRBJ2-7 and V is TRBV6-5; a weak D match, TRBD1 (6 bases). The CDR3 is 14 residues long. The V gene's germline CDR1 is MNHEY and CDR2 SVGAGI. The V and J ends lost 6 bases and 7 bases respectively, with 19 bases between them. CDR3 protein: CASRPEVQGEEQYF. In DNA, the CDR3 is TGTGCCAGCAGACCAGAAGTACAGGGTGAAGAGCAGTACTTC.

Remarks on this clone: One junction end does not reproduce the germline sequence, and a read error may be involved. The genes are TRBV5-1 and TRBJ1-5, with 9 bases lining up with TRBD1. Germline CDR1 is SGHRS and CDR2 is YFSETQ. The CDR3 is made up of 14 amino acids. The CDR3 reads CASSATGGKQPQHF. CDR3 bases: TGCGCCAGCAGCGCAACAGGGGGCAAGCAGCCCCAGCATTTT.

The rearrangement uses TRBV27 and TRBJ2-7; the D gene is possibly TRBD2 (5 bases). The V gene's germline CDR1 is MNHEY and CDR2 SMNVEV (reference sequence). The V end was cut by 2 bases, the J end by 0 bases, with 5 bases between. The CDR3 is 13 residues long. Here the CDR3 reads CASSLAGSYEQYF. DNA for the CDR3: TGTGCCAGCAGTTTAGCGGGCTCCTACGAGCAGTACTTC.

The V and J genes are TRBV9 and TRBJ1-1; D might be TRBD1 (5 bases). The CDR3 consists of 14 residues. Per the germline V gene, CDR1 is SGDLS and CDR2 is YYNGEE. V gave up 1 base and J gave up 3 bases, with 10 bases separating them. The CDR3, as DNA: TGTGCCAGCAGCGTAAGACAGAAGGACACTGAAGCTTTCTTT. This translates into CASSVRQKDTEAFF.

This clone was detected only a few times. The chain links TRBV27 to TRBJ1-2; TRBD1 matches 9 bases. With 3 bases clipped from V and 9 bases from J, the junction kept 14 bases outside the gene matches. The CDR3 consists of 16 residues. CDR1 and CDR2 from the germline V gene are MNHEY and SMNVEV (reference sequence). The CDR3 region has the DNA TGTGCCAGCAGTTTCCTGGGGGACAGGGCCCCAGGGAGCTACACCTTC. Residues: CASSFLGDRAPGSYTF.

The chain combines TRBV14 with TRBJ1-1; the D is unclear. The germline V gene encodes CDR1 SGHDN and CDR2 FVKESK. This CDR3 is 13 amino acids long. Trimming took off 3 bases at V and 2 bases at J, with 7 bases between the two ends. This chain's CDR3 is CASSHGRNTEAFF. The CDR3 DNA reads as TGTGCCAGCAGCCATGGGCGCAACACTGAAGCTTTCTTT.

V is TRBV3-1 (or the pseudogene TRBV3-2) and J is TRBJ1-6, with 10 bases aligning to TRBD1. The CDR3 extends over 16 amino acids. Trimming at V came to 4 bases and at J to 5 bases, leaving 5 bases not matched to a gene. Germline V gives CDR1 LGHDT, CDR2 YNNKEL (reference sequence). The CDR3 DNA sequence: TGTGCCAGCAGCCTTGCGGGGACAGGGGATAATTCACCCCTCCACTTT. This gives the protein CASSLAGTGDNSPLHF.

This clone was found once. The chain employs TRBV6-5 and TRBJ1-1, with D possibly TRBD1 on 5 matching bases. The length of the CDR3 is 13 residues. CDR1 MNHEY and CDR2 SVGAGI come from the germline V gene. Trimming stripped 1 base from V and 6 bases from J, with 9 bases between. DNA of the CDR3: TGTGCCAGCAGTTACTTGGGGGGGGCTGAAGCTTTCTTT. Protein product: CASSYLGGAEAFF.

The gene calls are TRBV6-6 and TRBJ1-1; D gene unclear. CDR3 length equals 13 residues. Germline V lookup: CDR1 MNHNY, CDR2 SVGAGI (reference sequence). Trimming cost V 0 bases and J 7 bases, with 9 bases left between them. The CDR3 nucleotides are TGTGCCAGCAGTTACTCGAGAGGGTATGAAGCTTTCTTT. It encodes CASSYSRGYEAFF.

The chain recombines TRBV11-2 with TRBJ1-1, with D possibly matching TRBD1 (5 bases). Germline V CDR1 and CDR2: SGHAT, FQNNGV. With 9 bases removed from V and 3 bases from J, the gap between germline ends came to 11 bases. There are 12 residues in the CDR3. CDR3 in amino acids: CASTQGYTEAFF. CDR3 DNA sequence: TGTGCCAGTACGCAGGGTTACACTGAAGCTTTCTTT.

The V gene is TRBV19, the J gene TRBJ1-1; no reliable D call. Between the trimmed V and J ends, which lost 4 bases and 2 bases, there was a span of 11 bases. The germline V gene encodes CDR1 LNHDA and CDR2 SQIVND (reference sequence). This CDR3 comprises 14 residues. In DNA form, the CDR3 reads TGTGCCAGTAGTAAACAGAATCTTAACACTGAAGCTTTCTTT. Amino acids: CASSKQNLNTEAFF.

DNA for the CDR3: TGTGCCAGCCATCGTAGCGGGGGGGCGTTGACAGATACGCAGTATTTT. It specifies CASHRSGGALTDTQYF. This sequence joins TRBV13 and TRBJ2-3, with TRBD2 matching over 11 bases. The germline gives CDR1 PRHDT, CDR2 FYEKMQ (reference sequence). The trim removed 8 bases at V and 3 bases at J, leaving 10 bases unmatched. The CDR3 totals 16 residues.

The chain is built from TRBV19 and TRBJ1-1; the match to TRBD1 covers 10 bases. CDR1 LNHDA and CDR2 SQIVND come from the germline V gene (reference sequence). The CDR3 totals 18 residues. The junction had 12 bases not matched to a gene; V was cut back by 4 bases and J by 1 base. The CDR3 sequence is CASSTQGQGVWRNTEAFF. For the CDR3, the DNA is TGTGCCAGTAGTACTCAAGGACAGGGGGTTTGGAGGAACACTGAAGCTTTCTTT.

This sequence joins TRBV18 and TRBJ1-2; 7 bases are a match to TRBD1. The junction had 10 bases not matched to a gene; V was cut back by 2 bases and J by 10 bases. Per germline, CDR1 KGHSH and CDR2 LQKENI. The CDR3 consists of 14 residues. CDR3 sequence reads: CASSPSTGTVDYTF. CDR3 nucleotides: TGTGCCAGCTCACCATCTACCGGGACAGTGGACTACACCTTC.

CDR3: CASSPRDRAATGELFF. CDR3 nucleotides: TGTGCCAGTAGTCCCCGGGACAGGGCAGCCACCGGGGAGCTGTTTTTT. This rearrangement joins TRBV19 to TRBJ2-2; TRBD1 agrees at 9 bases. This CDR3 region has 16 residues. Germline assignment: CDR1 LNHDA and CDR2 SQIVND (reference sequence). The V and J ends lost 5 bases and 4 bases, in that order; junction bases with no gene match: 8.

The V and J genes are TRBV7-2 and TRBJ1-1, with TRBD1 matching over 8 bases. This CDR3 has 14 residues. Germline V gene lookup returns CDR1 SGHTA and CDR2 FQGNSA. The V gene end was trimmed by 3 bases and the J gene end by 3 bases; junction bases not matched to a gene: 3. The CDR3 DNA sequence: TGTGCCAGCAGCTTCCTGGACAGGGACACTGAAGCTTTCTTT. It encodes CASSFLDRDTEAFF.

The chain carries TRBV18 and TRBJ2-7; the match to TRBD2 covers 7 bases. This CDR3 comprises 14 residues. Trimming at V came to 6 bases and at J to 1 base, leaving 6 bases not matched to a gene. In germline, CDR1 is KGHSH, CDR2 LQKENI. In DNA form, the CDR3 reads TGTGCCAGCTCTTTCGGGGGAGGGTCCTACGAGCAGTACTTC. Translating it yields CASSFGGGSYEQYF.

V gene TRBV7-9 combines with J gene TRBJ1-4; D perhaps matches TRBD1 (6 bases). Germline-derived CDR1 and CDR2 are SEHNR and FQNEAQ (reference sequence). The germline V and J ends were trimmed by 0 bases and 8 bases, with 13 bases remaining between them. The CDR3 sequence is 15 residues long. CDR3 loop: CASSLAPQGSEKLFF. CDR3 nucleotide sequence: TGTGCCAGCAGCTTAGCGCCACAGGGCTCGGAAAAACTGTTTTTT.

This chain joins TRBV10-2 and TRBJ1-2; 7 nucleotides line up with TRBD1. Germline values: CDR1 WSHSY, CDR2 SAAADI. The CDR3 consists of 13 residues. V lost 2 bases and J lost 8; bases outside the gene matches: 5. CDR3 sequence: CASSEGDSRGYTF. The CDR3 coding sequence is TGCGCCAGCAGTGAGGGGGACAGTCGGGGCTACACCTTC.

The CDR3 reads CASSQDLELTQYF. CDR3 DNA: TGCGCCAGCAGCCAAGACCTTGAGCTTACGCAGTATTTT. V is TRBV4-1 and J is TRBJ2-3; D remains unclear. Trimming took off 0 bases at V and 8 bases at J, with 9 bases between the two ends. The CDR3 extends over 13 amino acids. Germline assignment: CDR1 MGHRA and CDR2 YSYEKL.

The CDR3 DNA is TGTGCCAGCAGCCCCGGGACAGAGGGAAAGGGGAATGGCTACACCTTC. Protein: CASSPGTEGKGNGYTF. V usage is TRBV5-4 and J usage is TRBJ1-2; TRBD1 matches at 7 bases. V lost 4 bases to trimming and J lost 6 bases; unmatched junction nucleotides: 15. The CDR3 is made up of 16 amino acids. Germline V gene lookup returns CDR1 SGHNT and CDR2 YYREEE (reference sequence).

This chain uses TRBV30 with TRBJ2-2; D remains ambiguous. This CDR3 is 14 amino acids long. V lost 2 bases, J lost 4 bases, and 11 bases lay in between. In germline, CDR1 is GTSNPN, CDR2 SVGIG (reference sequence). In DNA form, the CDR3 reads TGTGCCTGGAGTCCTATTCGATCCACCGGGGAGCTGTTTTTT. Residues: CAWSPIRSTGELFF.

The chain joins TRBV7-9 to TRBJ1-5, with D unclear. V lost 2 bases and J 4 bases, leaving 15 bases between the germline ends. Per the germline V gene, CDR1 is SEHNR and CDR2 is FQNEAQ (reference sequence). This CDR3 contains 16 residues. The CDR3 here is CASSLSFAGENQPQHF. The CDR3 bases are TGTGCCAGCAGCTTAAGTTTTGCCGGGGAGAATCAGCCCCAGCATTTT.

The rearrangement uses TRBV1 and TRBJ1-5; no DNA check was done on the table's D call, TRBD1. TRBV1 is shown as a pseudogene. CDR3 length equals 19 residues. The DNA for the CDR3 is TGCACCAGCAGCCTCCGACAGGGGGCATTCAGAGGTAGCAATCAGCCCCAGCATTTT. Translating it yields CTSSLRQGAFRGSNQPQHF.